In its sample, the clone carrying this T cell receptor beta chain was seen many times. The sample belongs to a study of human T cells and chemical hapten exposure. In the library, unique molecular identifiers were attached to individual cDNA molecules. Using its own MiXCR run on the 5' RACE reads, TCRdb lists one record per CDR3 protein. The sample holds about 80,000 distinct CDR3 sequences, roughly 7.7% seen once. Germline V lookup: CDR1 SGHRS, CDR2 YFSETQ. V shed 7 bases and J shed 7 bases, with 23 bases lying between them. The CDR3 runs 15 residues. Unseparated into fractions, whole blood served as the source from which total RNA was extracted.

The chain has TRBV5-1 and TRBJ1-2; D is uncertain. This receptor was obtained from a male donor in good health. The CDR3 nucleotides are TGCGCCAGCGGCCGAGAAAGCCAAGATTTGAGTGGCTACACCTTC. Protein: CASGRESQDLSGYTF.